This passage covers 32 T cell receptor beta chains from one sample sequenced in a study of blood T cell repertoires in COVID-19. Only in-frame clones appear in the TCRdb table, and some are missing; sequencing was by immunoSEQ multiplex PCR. The table has under 200,000 clones, roughly 78% seen once; the top ten hold 6.5% to 8%. The sequenced sample consisted of peripheral blood. The receptor source for this set is a man in his 70s with active or convalescent COVID-19.

A single count supports this clone. V gene TRBV28 combines with J gene TRBJ1-2; tentatively, D is TRBD1 (5 bases). Trimming took off 4 bases at V and 8 bases at J, with 23 bases between the two ends. This CDR3 region has 16 residues. The V gene's germline CDR1 is MDHEN and CDR2 SYDVKM. CDR3 sequence (DNA): TGTGCCAGCAGTTCCCCGGGGGGTGCCCCGTTGGGCGGCTACACCTTC. Protein sequence: CASSSPGGAPLGGYTF.

The chain recombines TRBV5-1 with TRBJ2-6; 7 nucleotides agree with TRBD1. The CDR3 consists of 16 residues. The V gene end was trimmed by 0 bases and the J gene end by 2 bases; junction bases not matched to a gene: 2. The V gene's germline CDR1 is SGHRS and CDR2 YFSETQ. The chain's CDR3 is CASSLGQGPGANVLTF. The CDR3 bases are TGCGCCAGCAGCTTGGGACAGGGTCCTGGGGCCAACGTCCTGACTTTC.

This rearrangement joins TRBV7-2 to TRBJ1-5, with TRBD1 matching 7 bases. From germline, CDR1 is SGHTA and CDR2 FQGNSA. The junction had 3 bases not matched to a gene; V was cut back by 5 bases and J by 2 bases. The CDR3 contains 14 residues. CDR3 sequence: CASSPQGGNQPQHF. The CDR3 region has the DNA TGTGCCAGCAGCCCCCAGGGGGGCAATCAGCCCCAGCATTTT.

The chain is built from TRBV2 and TRBJ1-2; 7 bases agree with TRBD1. The junction had 7 bases not matched to a gene; V was cut back by 1 base and J by 8 bases. CDR3 length: 14 amino acids. Per germline, CDR1 SNHLY and CDR2 FYNNEI. The CDR3 protein is CASSEEGTGVGYTF. In nucleotides, the CDR3 is TGTGCCAGCAGTGAAGAAGGAACAGGGGTCGGCTACACCTTC.

CDR3 bases: TGTGCCATCAGTCCGGGACAGGGTGACTATGGCTACACCTTC. Translated, it gives CAISPGQGDYGYTF. V usage is TRBV10-3 and J usage is TRBJ1-2; 9 positions match TRBD1. V shed 5 bases, J shed 3 bases, and the junction held 4 bases outside the gene matches. Germline CDR1 and CDR2: ENHRY and SYGVKD. CDR3 length equals 14 residues.

V usage is TRBV6-5 and J usage is TRBJ2-2; D uncertain. V lost 7 bases and J 5 bases, leaving 14 bases between the germline ends. From germline, CDR1 is MNHEY and CDR2 SVGAGI. This CDR3 region has 14 residues. CDR3 protein: CASNLLLRTGELFF. The CDR3 nucleotides read TGTGCCAGCAATTTACTCCTGCGTACCGGGGAGCTGTTTTTT.

This rearrangement joins TRBV15 to TRBJ1-2, with TRBD1 matching 10 bases. CDR3 length equals 15 residues. The V gene's germline CDR1 is LNHNV and CDR2 YYDKDF (reference sequence). V trimming: 0 bases; J trimming: 8 bases; junction bases outside the gene matches: 6. The CDR3 coding sequence is TGTGCCACCAGCAGAGATCGGGACAGGGGATACGGCTACACCTTC. It specifies CATSRDRDRGYGYTF.

This clone was recorded at least ten times. The rearrangement joins TRBV4-1 to TRBJ2-4; weak D call: TRBD1 (6 bases). CDR1 MGHRA and CDR2 YSYEKL come from the germline V gene. The CDR3 loop spans 17 amino acids. V was trimmed by 1 base and J by 1 base, leaving 14 bases between them. CDR3 nucleotides: TGCGCCAGCAGCCAAGTAGGCAGGGGCAGGGCCAAAAACATTCAGTACTTC. Residues: CASSQVGRGRAKNIQYF.

The V gene is TRBV18, the J gene TRBJ1-5, with TRBD1 matching over 7 bases. J lost 5 bases, V lost 3 bases, and 7 bases had no gene match. The CDR3 is 15 residues long. Germline assignment: CDR1 KGHSH and CDR2 LQKENI. The CDR3 loop is CASSPPGGRDQPQHF. CDR3 nucleotide sequence: TGTGCCAGCTCACCTCCAGGGGGAAGGGATCAGCCCCAGCATTTT.

The gene calls are TRBV29-1 and TRBJ2-1; 7 bases agree with TRBD1. Germline V lookup: CDR1 SQVTM, CDR2 ANQGSEA. The V and J ends lost 7 bases and 15 bases, in that order; junction bases with no gene match: 12. CDR3 length: 11 amino acids. The CDR3 DNA is TGCAGCGGGGAGCAGGGGGAAAGGCCGTTCTTC. Its translation: CSGEQGERPFF.

V gene TRBV7-8 combines with J gene TRBJ2-5, with 8 nucleotides matching TRBD2. The V and J ends lost 6 bases and 2 bases, in that order; junction bases with no gene match: 5. The CDR3 contains 14 residues. Looked up from germline, CDR1 is SGHVS and CDR2 is FQNEAQ. CDR3 in DNA: TGTGCCAGCAGACACAGCGGGAGACAAGAGACCCAGTACTTC. It encodes CASRHSGRQETQYF.

This chain uses TRBV9 with TRBJ2-2, with D possibly being TRBD2 (5 bases). The germline gives CDR1 SGDLS, CDR2 YYNGEE. The CDR3 sequence is 14 residues long. Between the trimmed V and J ends, which lost 0 bases and 13 bases, there was a span of 16 bases. The DNA for the CDR3 is TGTGCCAGCAGCGTAGAGGTGGCTCCCGGAGGGCTGTTTTTT. Its translation: CASSVEVAPGGLFF.

The CDR3 DNA is TGTGCCAGCCATGGGACAGGGCACGAAAAACTGTTTTTT. Protein sequence: CASHGTGHEKLFF. This chain uses TRBV2 with TRBJ1-4; 9 bases are shared with TRBD1. This CDR3 spans 13 amino acids. V gave up 8 bases and J gave up 8 bases; unmatched junction bases: 6. CDR1 SNHLY and CDR2 FYNNEI come from the germline V gene.

V usage is TRBV12-3 or TRBV12-4 and J usage is TRBJ1-5; no reliable D call. This CDR3 spans 13 amino acids. The germline V and J ends were trimmed by 4 bases and 2 bases, with 6 bases remaining between them. As DNA, the CDR3 is TGTGCCAGCAGTTCGCAGGGCAATCAGCCCCAGCATTTT. Translating it yields CASSSQGNQPQHF.

V usage is TRBV28 and J usage is TRBJ1-1; unclear D gene. Germline V gene lookup returns CDR1 MDHEN and CDR2 SYDVKM. The V end was cut by 5 bases, the J end by 2 bases, with 9 bases between. The CDR3 loop spans 13 amino acids. DNA for the CDR3: TGTGCCAGCAGTACATCAACCAACACTGAAGCTTTCTTT. This sequence encodes CASSTSTNTEAFF.

The chain links TRBV3-1 (or the pseudogene TRBV3-2) to TRBJ1-2; no reliable D call. The CDR3 length is 15 residues. Trimming pared 1 base from V and 0 bases from J, leaving 9 bases between. Germline V gene data show CDR1 as LGHDT and CDR2 as YNNKEL (reference sequence). CDR3 protein: CASSQGHNSNYGYTF. The CDR3 region has the DNA TGTGCCAGCAGCCAAGGTCACAATTCTAACTATGGCTACACCTTC.

The genes are TRBV30 and TRBJ1-1, with no clear D. This CDR3 has 13 residues. Trimming removed 2 bases at V and 7 bases at J, with 14 bases between. Germline assignment: CDR1 GTSNPN and CDR2 SVGIG (reference sequence). CDR3 in DNA: TGTGCCTGGAGTAACGGAGTACGGGGTGAAGCTTTCTTT. Translation: CAWSNGVRGEAFF.

This clone appeared a single time. The CDR3 loop is CASSTPQGIGTDTQYF. The CDR3 DNA reads as TGTGCCAGCAGTACCCCCCAGGGAATTGGGACAGATACGCAGTATTTT. V usage is TRBV27 and J usage is TRBJ2-3, with D possibly TRBD1 on 5 matching bases. V lost 5 bases to trimming and J lost 3 bases, with 18 bases between them. CDR1 MNHEY and CDR2 SMNVEV come from the germline V gene (reference sequence). The CDR3 is 16 amino acids.

In DNA form, the CDR3 reads TGTGCCAGCAGCCCGACATACTCTGTATATGGCTACACCTTC. This encodes CASSPTYSVYGYTF. The chain uses TRBV27 and TRBJ1-2; D ambiguous. The CDR3 is 14 residues long. V was shortened by 6 bases and J by 5 bases, with 16 bases between the two germline ends. Germline V gene lookup returns CDR1 MNHEY and CDR2 SMNVEV (reference sequence).

This clone was seen just once. This chain uses TRBV9 with TRBJ1-1; D possibly corresponds to TRBD1 (5 bases). Trimming removed 4 bases from V and 3 bases from J, with 13 bases in between. CDR3 length: 14 residues. Germline assignment: CDR1 SGDLS and CDR2 YYNGEE. CDR3 amino acids: CASSPKGDYTEAFF. For the CDR3, the DNA is TGTGCCAGCAGCCCCAAAGGGGACTACACTGAAGCTTTCTTT.

The genes are TRBV15 and TRBJ1-4; D gene ambiguous. The CDR3 consists of 14 residues. The germline V gene encodes CDR1 LNHNV and CDR2 YYDKDF (reference sequence). Trimming removed 0 bases from V and 8 bases from J, with 10 bases in between. The CDR3 is CATSRDATKEKLFF. The CDR3 DNA is TGTGCCACCAGCAGAGATGCGACAAAAGAAAAACTGTTTTTT.

The chain combines TRBV15 with TRBJ1-1; no clear D gene. V was pared by 0 bases and J by 3 bases, with 8 bases between. CDR3 length equals 14 residues. CDR1 LNHNV and CDR2 YYDKDF come from the germline V gene (reference sequence). DNA for the CDR3: TGTGCCACCAGCAGAGATAGTACGGACACTGAAGCTTTCTTT. Translation gives CATSRDSTDTEAFF.

The V call is TRBV5-1, the J call TRBJ1-2; 8 nucleotides agree with TRBD1. The CDR3 totals 15 residues. The V gene's germline CDR1 is SGHRS and CDR2 YFSETQ. Unmatched junction bases numbered 3, after V lost 0 bases and J lost 2 bases. CDR3 DNA: TGCGCCAGCAGCTTGGCAGGGGGCGAGAACTATGGCTACACCTTC. Its protein is CASSLAGGENYGYTF.

V usage is TRBV12-3 or TRBV12-4 and J usage is TRBJ2-1, with D possibly matching TRBD1 (5 bases). This CDR3 spans 13 amino acids. V gave up 7 bases and J gave up 5 bases, with 12 bases separating them. The CDR3 is CASTKLGDNEQFF. The CDR3 nucleotides read TGTGCCAGCACCAAGCTAGGGGACAATGAGCAGTTCTTC.

This chain joins TRBV5-6 and TRBJ2-6, with a possible D match to TRBD2 (5 bases). Trimming stripped 0 bases from V and 2 bases from J, with 6 bases between. Germline CDR1 is SGHDT and CDR2 is YYEEEE. CDR3 length: 15 residues. This CDR3 reads CASSLGGAGANVLTF. CDR3 DNA sequence: TGTGCCAGCAGCTTGGGGGGAGCTGGGGCCAACGTCCTGACTTTC.

The rearrangement joins TRBV5-1 to TRBJ1-1, with 8 bases fitting TRBD1. Unmatched junction bases numbered 6, after V lost 4 bases and J lost 4 bases. Germline V gives CDR1 SGHRS, CDR2 YFSETQ. There are 14 residues in the CDR3. CDR3 coding DNA: TGCGCCAGCAGCCCCAGGGGGCTGGGCACTGAAGCTTTCTTT. Translation: CASSPRGLGTEAFF.

J is TRBJ2-2 and V is TRBV19; 9 positions agree with TRBD2. The CDR3 consists of 16 residues. Germline V gives CDR1 LNHDA, CDR2 SQIVND (reference sequence). The V and J ends lost 3 bases and 6 bases, in that order; junction bases with no gene match: 8. CDR3 nucleotides: TGTGCCAGTAGTATTAAGCGGGGGGTATTGGCCGGGGAGCTGTTTTTT. It yields the protein CASSIKRGVLAGELFF.

The chain couples TRBV29-1 to TRBJ1-5, with 9 nucleotides matching TRBD1. The CDR3 length is 13 residues. The germline gives CDR1 SQVTM, CDR2 ANQGSEA. Trimming took 4 bases from V and 2 from J; bases not matched to a gene: 0. The CDR3 sequence: CSVGDRGNQPQHF. In DNA, the CDR3 is TGCAGCGTTGGGGACAGGGGCAATCAGCCCCAGCATTTT.

V is TRBV7-2 and J is TRBJ1-6; perhaps TRBD1 as D (5 bases). Trimming left V 5 bases short and J 6 bases short, with 5 bases between. Germline V gene data show CDR1 as SGHTA and CDR2 as FQGNSA. The CDR3 contains 12 residues. As DNA, the CDR3 is TGTGCCAGCAGCGGGGCTAATTCACCCCTCCACTTT. Its protein product is CASSGANSPLHF.

V usage is TRBV27 and J usage is TRBJ1-3; D perhaps matches TRBD1 (5 bases). The V gene lost 5 bases and the J gene lost 1 base, with 15 bases spanning the gap. The CDR3 has 16 amino acids. Germline CDR1 reads MNHEY; CDR2 reads SMNVEV (reference sequence). CDR3 in DNA: TGTGCCAGCAGTCCTCAACCCAGGGTATCTGGAAACACCATATATTTT. Translated: CASSPQPRVSGNTIYF.

The rearrangement joins TRBV5-4 to TRBJ2-7; D remains unclear. CDR1 SGHNT and CDR2 YYREEE come from the germline V gene (reference sequence). V lost 9 bases, J lost 4 bases, and 17 bases lay in between. The CDR3 runs 13 residues. CDR3 DNA sequence: TGTGCCACGTCCGCGCCTCGGTCTTACGAGCAGTACTTC. It codes for CATSAPRSYEQYF.

The chain links TRBV7-9 to TRBJ2-1, with D tentatively TRBD2 (6 bases). The length of the CDR3 is 16 residues. V was shortened by 8 bases and J by 2 bases, with 19 bases between the two germline ends. Germline CDR1 SEHNR, CDR2 FQNEAQ (reference sequence). The CDR3 protein is CASLSANGEAYNEQFF. CDR3 nucleotides: TGTGCCAGCCTCTCAGCCAATGGGGAGGCCTACAATGAGCAGTTCTTC.